The present T cell receptor (beta chain) was sequenced within a study of blood T cell repertoires in COVID-19. For the study at large: COVID-19 samples, acute and convalescent, were from the United States, Italy and Spain. The cDNA or gDNA used as material had been derived from T cells, B-cell-depleted T cells, or PBMCs.

Authors' analysis steps: Amplification of reference gene primers provided the estimated nucleated cell counts. TCRdb's table, derived via immunoSEQ multiplex PCR, lists solely in-frame clones and lacks some. The DNA gave D and trimming, while V, J and clone size come from that table. Here the sample spans about 110,000 clones, around nine tenths being singletons. This clone occurred once. This CDR3 spans 16 amino acids. With V trimmed by 5 bases and J by 8 bases, 9 bases remained unmatched. Germline values: CDR1 SEHNR, CDR2 FQNEAQ (reference sequence). The V gene is TRBV7-9, the J gene TRBJ1-6; 10 nucleotides match TRBD1. Material for sequencing was peripheral blood. The receptor's source is a man in his forties with acute or convalescent COVID-19. The CDR3 here is CASSLNAGTGDSPLHF. The CDR3 DNA reads TGTGCCAGCAGCCTTAACGCCGGGACAGGGGATTCACCCCTCCACTTT.